This T cell receptor beta chain appears in the sequencing data of a study of T cells after yellow fever vaccination. This clonotype showed up many times. Its antigen is unidentified. The authors made TCR cDNA by 5'RACE template switching, adding a universal primer site and UMIs. TCRdb re-called the 5' RACE reads with MiXCR, one entry per CDR3 protein. The sample yields a few hundred thousand distinct CDR3 sequences, about 3.9% seen once. Notes on the study in general: Most clones from primary vaccination resurfaced after the booster (about 95% CD4, 88% CD8).

The sequence came from a man in his late teens or twenties who received the YFV17D yellow fever vaccine. Here the sequenced sample was PBMCs, taken 15 days after the yellow fever booster vaccination.

The CDR3 DNA reads TGCGCCAGCAGCTTTGGGACGGTATCATCGGGTGAAAAACTGTTTTTT. This encodes CASSFGTVSSGEKLFF. The V call is TRBV5-1, the J call TRBJ1-4, with a weak D call TRBD1 (5 bases). Trimming stripped 2 bases from V and 7 bases from J, with 18 bases between. CDR3 length: 16 residues. Looked up from germline, CDR1 is SGHRS and CDR2 is YFSETQ. The whole variable domain, remainder taken from reference TRBV5-1 and TRBJ1-4, is KAGVTQTPRYLIKTRGQQVTLSCSPISGHRSVSWYQQTPGQGLQFLFEYFSETQRNKGNFPGRFSGRQFSNSRSEMNVSTLELGDSALYLCASSFGTVSSGEKLFFGSGTQLSVL.